These 6 T cell receptor beta chains were all obtained from the same sample, sequenced in a study of T cell changes during pregnancy in multiple sclerosis. Profiled with immunoSEQ multiplex PCR; TCRdb holds only in-frame clones, not every one. The sample lists approximately 71,000 clones, approximately 92% occurring once. The sample was peripheral blood, taken in the second trimester of pregnancy. Receptors were obtained from a female donor with multiple sclerosis, enrolled in a pregnancy study.

This clone was recorded once. V is TRBV11-3 and J is TRBJ2-7; D possibly corresponds to TRBD2 (6 bases). Deletions cut 5 bases from V and 4 bases from J, with 12 bases between. There are 13 residues in the CDR3. The germline V gene has CDR1 SGHNT and CDR2 YENEEA. The CDR3 region is CASSVMGGYEQYF. DNA for the CDR3: TGTGCCAGCAGCGTCATGGGGGGATACGAGCAGTACTTC.

The chain joins TRBV28 to TRBJ1-5; D is ambiguous. The CDR3 length is 16 residues. V was cut by 1 base and J by 5 bases, with 15 bases left in between. Germline CDR1 MDHEN, CDR2 SYDVKM. CDR3 sequence (DNA): TGTGCCAGCAGTTTATACGCGGGGTACGGGGATCAGCCCCAGCATTTT. Translation gives CASSLYAGYGDQPQHF.

The rearrangement joins TRBV4-2 to TRBJ1-3; D unclear. Germline loops: CDR1 LGHNA, CDR2 YNFKEQ. The CDR3 covers 16 residues. V was trimmed by 3 bases and J by 1 base, leaving 13 bases between them. CDR3 residues: CASSQGQPGSGNTIYF. CDR3 DNA: TGTGCCAGCAGCCAGGGTCAACCGGGGTCTGGAAACACCATATATTTT.

The gene calls are TRBV14 and TRBJ2-3; a weak D match, TRBD2 (6 bases). Germline V lookup: CDR1 SGHDN, CDR2 FVKESK. The CDR3 is 19 amino acids. Trimming left V 0 bases short and J 2 bases short, with 21 bases between. CDR3 DNA sequence: TGTGCCAGCAGCCAAGATGAGCAGGTAGCGGACCGTTTCACAGATACGCAGTATTTT. Translation: CASSQDEQVADRFTDTQYF.

V is TRBV5-4 and J is TRBJ2-5, with 9 positions matching TRBD1. Trimming removed 2 bases from V and 4 bases from J; junction bases left unmatched: 9. The CDR3 runs 16 residues. Germline V gene lookup returns CDR1 SGHNT and CDR2 YYREEE (reference sequence). The CDR3 sequence is CASSLQGAGTGETQYF. In DNA form, the CDR3 reads TGTGCCAGCAGCTTACAGGGGGCAGGGACAGGAGAGACCCAGTACTTC.

Note on this clone: A read error is possible here, since a much larger clone lies one base away. Other DNA sequences in the sample encode the same CDR3. DNA for the CDR3: TGCGCCAGCAGCCCCAATATAGGAGGGGAGTTCAACGAGCAGTACTTC. Its protein product is CASSPNIGGEFNEQYF. The chain recombines TRBV4-1 with TRBJ2-7, with a weak D call TRBD2 (6 bases). CDR3 length: 16 residues. Germline loops: CDR1 MGHRA, CDR2 YSYEKL. V lost 4 bases and J 5 bases, leaving 21 bases between the germline ends.